Reported below is one TCR beta chain. This clone's antigen is unknown. Base qualities are not at hand, and no much larger clone is one base apart. TCRbeta CDR3 regions were amplified from genomic DNA using the immunoSEQ Assay, a bias-controlled multiplex PCR. Under the source paper's analysis protocol: The number of nucleated cells in each sample was estimated from the amplification of reference gene primers within the assay. To quantify the absolute abundance of each unique TCRbeta CDR3 rearrangement, sequence reads were collapsed and filtered. Productive Simpson clonality was computed per sample as the square root of Simpson's diversity index over productive rearrangements. This is the immuneACCESS table as TCRdb keeps it, with only in-frame sequences that have V and J called. A part of the clones is gone; compared with another copy, unresolved V genes explain less than half, and the rest is unexplained. V, J and clone size were drawn from that table, and D and trimming were deduced from the DNA. For this sample there are 31,000 or so clones; 85% to 90% appear just once. The ten largest clonotypes hold about 16% of the sample.

The source of the sample is a study of blood T cell repertoires in COVID-19 (dated by TCRdb to 2019 to 2021). General notes on the study: Samples covering the acute and convalescent phases of COVID-19 were provided by collaborators in the United States, Italy and Spain. The prospective study material was composed of cDNA or gDNA derived from T cells, B-cell-depleted T cells, or PBMCs. Where available, HLA class I and class II types were taken from metadata supplied by the sample provider and were not determined by assay-based typing. Samples were obtained from the ongoing ImmuneRACE study (first 160 participants) and from 1,254 subjects provided by 6 global collaborators. Sample metadata almost always included a de-identified subject ID, COVID-19 status, age in years and sex. Subjects who had been exposed to COVID-19, were actively infected with it, or had recovered from it provided the deeply sampled blood TCRbeta repertoires that made up the dataset. The repertoires were released in a freely available public database intended as a resource for research on the immune response to SARS-CoV-2.

Broader findings and caveats from the paper: Clinical and demographic metadata were provided uncurated, with the amount varying by source and participant.

Whole blood was collected in K2EDTA tubes by collaborating institutions according to the institutions' own protocols. For TCRbeta analysis, collaborator samples were shipped as frozen whole blood, as isolated PBMCs, or as DNA extracted from either sample type. The material sequenced was peripheral blood. This clonotype originated in a man older than 75 with acute or convalescent COVID-19.

The CDR3 loop reads CASSSGDGGNTIYF. The DNA sequence is given as TGTGCCAGCAGCTCAGGGGATGGGGGAAACACCATATATTTT. The rearranged chain carries TRBV6-5 and TRBJ1-3, and the D gene may be TRBD1, 6 bases matching. From the germline V gene, CDR1 is MNHEY and CDR2 is SVGAGI. The CDR3, from cysteine to phenylalanine, totals 14 residues. Only CDR3 DNA remains: 42 bases, in frame from the first base. V loses 6 bases, J loses 4 bases, and the germline ends lie 13 bases apart.